This T cell receptor beta chain was retrieved from a study of identifying expanded T cells in peripheral blood. Study-wide points: Technical replicates showed around 1.2 changed clones; two weeks about 16.4; four weeks 19. Clone count variance between roughly 2-week samples rose with total template count.

Trimming pared 1 base from V and 6 bases from J, leaving 12 bases between. The CDR3 contains 15 residues. Germline values: CDR1 LGHNA, CDR2 YSLEER. Notes on this clone: Its antigen is currently unknown.

Collection occurred without any documented infections or immune events in donors. Sequenced by immunoSEQ multiplex PCR; TCRdb stores in-frame clones only, minus some. The sample yields 70,000 or so clones, roughly nine tenths seen once. The chain has TRBV4-3 and TRBJ1-4; D not certain. The specimen was blood. The clonotype comes from a person between 18 and 75 years old in good health. DNA for the CDR3: TGCGCCAGCAGCCAAGGGCGGGATCAGGATGAAAAACTGTTTTTT. The encoded protein is CASSQGRDQDEKLFF.